The 29 T cell receptor beta chains listed next were all sequenced from one sample in a study of regulatory T cells in long-lasting Graves disease. The time point here: persistent/refractory GD, antithyroid drugs over 5 years with positive TRAb. Scientists built the TCR library using RNA that was extracted from PBMCs. Arm-PCR with iRepertoire HTBI primers amplified the CDR3 regions for these TCR beta libraries. MiXCR, run by TCRdb on the multiplex PCR reads, gives a single entry per CDR3 protein. The sample has fewer than 550,000 distinct CDR3 sequences; 20% to 25% are singletons. The source was peripheral blood mononuclear cells (PBMCs), collected when the disease was refractory, from a patient treated with antithyroid drugs. Receptor source: a female donor with Graves disease.

This clonotype was recorded at least ten times. The V call is TRBV3-1, the J call TRBJ2-5; D is undetermined. The CDR3 has 10 residues. Trimming pared 8 bases from V and 5 bases from J, leaving 6 bases between. Germline V gene lookup returns CDR1 LGHDT and CDR2 YNNKEL (reference sequence). CDR3 amino acids: CASGLETQYF. The CDR3 DNA follows: TGTGCCAGCGGATTGGAGACCCAGTACTTC.

This clonotype was observed many times. The CDR3 bases are TGTGCCAGCTCCTTGGGACTAGCGGGGGTAGGCTCCGAGCAGTACTTC. Residues: CASSLGLAGVGSEQYF. The rearrangement links TRBV25-1 to TRBJ2-7; 14 bases map to TRBD2. Per the germline V gene, CDR1 is MGHDK and CDR2 is SYGVNS. V lost 8 bases, J lost 6 bases, and 12 bases stayed unmatched. The CDR3 is 16 residues long.

The V gene is TRBV5-1, the J gene TRBJ2-3, with TRBD2 as a possible D gene (5 bases). The V gene lost 0 bases and the J gene lost 1 base, with 15 bases spanning the gap. CDR3 length: 17 residues. Germline V gene lookup returns CDR1 SGHRS and CDR2 YFSETQ. The CDR3 region is CASSLEVSGSGTDTQYF. CDR3 in DNA: TGCGCCAGCAGCTTGGAAGTTAGTGGGAGTGGCACAGATACGCAGTATTTT.

In this sample, this clonotype turned up many times. CDR3 region: CASRDDRFEQYF. The CDR3 DNA reads TGTGCCAGCAGGGACGACCGGTTCGAGCAGTACTTC. The V call is TRBV2, the J call TRBJ2-7; no clear D gene. The ends were cut back, 6 bases at V and 6 bases at J, with 12 bases in the middle. CDR1 is SNHLY, CDR2 FYNNEI, per germline. The CDR3 is 12 residues long.

V and J are TRBV6-1 and TRBJ2-7; 10 nucleotides agree with TRBD2. The V gene end was trimmed by 0 bases and the J gene end by 7 bases; junction bases not matched to a gene: 6. The CDR3 is 15 amino acids. CDR1 is MNHNS, CDR2 SASEGT, per germline. The CDR3 loop is CASSEAASGGREQYF. In DNA, the CDR3 is TGTGCCAGCAGTGAAGCAGCTAGCGGGGGCAGGGAGCAGTACTTC.

The V call is TRBV4-1, the J call TRBJ1-1; tentatively, D is TRBD1 (6 bases). V was pared by 4 bases and J by 4 bases, with 13 bases between. The CDR3 is 14 residues long. CDR1 MGHRA and CDR2 YSYEKL come from the germline V gene. CDR3: CASSRRGEGTEAFF. The CDR3 nucleotides read TGCGCCAGCAGCCGAAGGGGGGAGGGCACTGAAGCTTTCTTT.

This clonotype was observed many times. The chain couples TRBV12-3 or TRBV12-4 to TRBJ1-2; D ambiguous. Trimming pared 3 bases from V and 6 bases from J, leaving 11 bases between. This CDR3 is 13 amino acids long. CDR3 region: CASSFRTAHGYTF. The CDR3 DNA reads TGTGCCAGCAGTTTTCGTACAGCCCATGGCTACACCTTC.

A note on this clonotype: A read error is possible here, since a much larger clone lies one base away. V gene TRBV11-2 combines with J gene TRBJ2-7, with TRBD1 matching over 7 bases. The CDR3 loop spans 14 amino acids. CDR1 is SGHAT and CDR2 is FQNNGV in the germline V gene. CDR3 residues: CAGSPGTAAYEQYF. The DNA of the CDR3 is TGTGCCGGCAGCCCCGGGACAGCTGCCTACGAGCAGTACTTC.

This clonotype was observed a few times. The CDR3 does not end in the conserved phenylalanine or tryptophan, so this is likely a read error. The chain is built from TRBV5-4 and TRBJ2-5; TRBD2 matches at 13 bases. The V segment lost 3 bases and the J segment 4 bases; nucleotides outside the gene matches: 6. From germline, CDR1 is SGHNT and CDR2 YYREEE (reference sequence). The CDR3 has 16 amino acids. CDR3 sequence (DNA): TGTGCCAGCAGCTCAGGGACTAGCGGGGAATCAGAGACCCAGTACCTC. This sequence encodes CASSSGTSGESETQYL.

Regarding this clonotype: Mismatch with germline at one junction end may stem from a read error. The chain carries TRBV4-3 and TRBJ1-4, with D tentatively TRBD1 (5 bases). CDR3 size: 16 residues. Germline-derived CDR1 and CDR2 are LGHNA and YSLEER. The CDR3 nucleotides are TGCGCCAGCGGCCAAGTGGGACGAGGAACTAATGAAAAACTGTTTTTT. Amino acid sequence: CASGQVGRGTNEKLFF.

This clonotype showed up just a few times. V and J are TRBV7-9 and TRBJ1-4, with unresolved D. Per the germline V gene, CDR1 is SEHNR and CDR2 is FQNEAQ (reference sequence). This CDR3 is built from 14 residues. The V gene lost 4 bases and the J gene lost 6 bases, with 12 bases spanning the gap. CDR3 bases: TGTGCCAGCAGCTCTGCCGGGAGATATGAAAAACTGTTTTTT. It is translated as CASSSAGRYEKLFF.

Only a few counts were recorded for this clonotype. In DNA, the CDR3 is TGCAGCGTTGAAGACGAAGGGACCCTGGAGACCCAGTACTTC. It codes for CSVEDEGTLETQYF. This chain uses TRBV29-1 with TRBJ2-5; D possibly matches TRBD1 or TRBD2 (5 bases each). V lost 0 bases to trimming and J lost 5 bases, with 13 bases between them. The CDR3 runs 14 residues. Germline assignment: CDR1 SQVTM and CDR2 ANQGSEA.

The chain couples TRBV4-1 to TRBJ1-2; TRBD1 matches 7 bases. Trimming took 6 bases from V and 0 from J; bases not matched to a gene: 7. Germline lookup yields CDR1 MGHRA and CDR2 YSYEKL. CDR3 length: 15 residues. The CDR3 loop is CASRDYRGPNYGYTF. The CDR3 region has the DNA TGCGCCAGCAGGGACTACAGGGGTCCTAACTATGGCTACACCTTC.

This clonotype was seen more than once but under ten times. This chain joins TRBV28 and TRBJ2-1, with 7 positions matching TRBD1. V lost 6 bases to trimming and J lost 0 bases; unmatched junction nucleotides: 11. CDR1 and CDR2 (germline): MDHEN, SYDVKM. This CDR3 spans 17 amino acids. CDR3 nucleotide sequence: TGTGCCAGCAGCCGGGGACAGCCCGTATCCTCCTACAATGAGCAGTTCTTC. Protein sequence: CASSRGQPVSSYNEQFF.

The gene calls are TRBV9 and TRBJ2-7; no definite D call. Germline lookup yields CDR1 SGDLS and CDR2 YYNGEE. Deletions cut 0 bases from V and 2 bases from J, with 12 bases between. The CDR3 is 15 amino acids. DNA for the CDR3: TGTGCCAGCAGCGTAGCTGCAGCGCAAACCTACGAGCAGTACTTC. Residues: CASSVAAAQTYEQYF.

V and J are TRBV10-2 and TRBJ2-2; the D gene could be TRBD1 or TRBD2 (5 bases each). CDR3 length: 16 amino acids. Per germline, CDR1 WSHSY and CDR2 SAAADI. The V and J ends lost 0 bases and 3 bases respectively, with 11 bases between them. The CDR3 sequence is CASSESTGPDTGELFF. The CDR3 DNA sequence: TGCGCCAGCAGTGAGTCGACGGGACCTGACACCGGGGAGCTGTTTTTT.

This clonotype occurred a few times. J is TRBJ1-6 and V is TRBV11-2, with 8 positions matching TRBD1. The V gene's germline CDR1 is SGHAT and CDR2 FQNNGV. The V segment lost 4 bases and the J segment 11 bases; nucleotides outside the gene matches: 4. The CDR3 contains 13 residues. The CDR3 region has the DNA TGTGCCAGCAGCTCGGACAGGGAGACACCCCTCCACTTT. This translates into CASSSDRETPLHF.

In its sample, this clonotype was seen many times. The CDR3 loop reads CASSPGTNEKLFF. In nucleotides, the CDR3 is TGTGCCAGCAGCCCGGGCACTAATGAAAAACTGTTTTTT. The chain has TRBV2 and TRBJ1-4; D is unresolved. Germline-derived CDR1 and CDR2 are SNHLY and FYNNEI. Deletions cut 6 bases from V and 2 bases from J, with 7 bases between. The CDR3 covers 13 residues.

The V and J genes are TRBV7-2 and TRBJ2-3, with D possibly called TRBD1 or TRBD2 (6 bases each). With 5 bases removed from V and 4 bases from J, the gap between germline ends came to 16 bases. Looked up from germline, CDR1 is SGHTA and CDR2 is FQGNSA. There are 15 residues in the CDR3. The CDR3 spells CASSVPGAAADTQYF. The CDR3, as DNA: TGTGCCAGCAGCGTCCCGGGGGCCGCCGCAGATACGCAGTATTTT.

This clonotype was detected many times. The chain couples TRBV28 to TRBJ1-5; no definite D call. Germline lookup yields CDR1 MDHEN and CDR2 SYDVKM. The CDR3 runs 13 residues. Trimming cost V 5 bases and J 7 bases, with 12 bases left between them. The CDR3 loop reads CASSQSQVQPQHF. The CDR3 coding sequence is TGTGCCAGCAGTCAATCCCAAGTACAGCCCCAGCATTTT. Looking up the rest from reference TRBV28 and TRBJ1-5 gives the full variable domain: DVKVTQSSRYLVKRTGEKVFLECVQDMDHENMFWYRQDPGLGLRLIYFSYDVKMKEKGDIPEGYSVSREKKERFSLILESASTNQTSMYLCASSQSQVQPQHFGDGTRLSIL.

This clonotype has ten or more counts. The chain couples TRBV5-1 to TRBJ1-2; D is undetermined. Germline V gives CDR1 SGHRS, CDR2 YFSETQ. This CDR3 has 15 residues. The V gene lost 0 bases and the J gene lost 8 bases, with 17 bases spanning the gap. The CDR3 DNA is TGCGCCAGCAGCTTGGCCGACGTCGGGAGTGAAGGCTACACCTTC. Protein product: CASSLADVGSEGYTF.

The table lists this clonotype with a few counts. The genes are TRBV27 and TRBJ2-1; 12 nucleotides align to TRBD2. Germline trimming cut 6 bases from V and 3 bases from J; bases unmatched to any gene: 6. CDR1 and CDR2 from the germline V gene are MNHEY and SMNVEV (reference sequence). The CDR3 extends over 16 amino acids. The CDR3 sequence: CASRPTSGGRYNEQFF. The CDR3 DNA reads TGTGCCAGCAGGCCCACTAGCGGGGGGCGCTACAATGAGCAGTTCTTC.

This clonotype was seen ten or more times. The chain joins TRBV7-8 to TRBJ2-7, with a tentative D call TRBD1 (6 bases). CDR1 and CDR2 from the germline V gene are SGHVS and FQNEAQ. V was shortened by 4 bases and J by 3 bases, with 16 bases between the two germline ends. This CDR3 has 15 amino acids. CDR3: CASSSVQGGGYEQYF. CDR3 sequence (DNA): TGTGCCAGCAGCTCAGTACAGGGTGGAGGCTACGAGCAGTACTTC.

This clonotype was counted only a few times. The chain combines TRBV29-1 with TRBJ1-2; D not resolved. Per the germline V gene, CDR1 is SQVTM and CDR2 is ANQGSEA. There are 15 residues in the CDR3. The germline V and J ends were trimmed by 3 bases and 2 bases, with 16 bases remaining between them. The CDR3 DNA reads as TGCAGCGTTGAGTACCCTGAGTGGGAAAACTATGGCTACACCTTC. Its protein product is CSVEYPEWENYGYTF. The entire variable domain, with the rest obtained from reference TRBV29-1 and TRBJ1-2, is as follows: SAVISQKPSRDICQRGTSLTIQCQVDSQVTMMFWYRQQPGQSLTLIATANQGSEATYESGFVIDKFPISRPNLTFSTLTVSNMSPEDSSIYLCSVEYPEWENYGYTFGSGTRLTVV.

This chain connects TRBV6-2 or TRBV6-3 to TRBJ2-1; the match to TRBD1 covers 7 bases. Trimming took 6 bases from V and 5 from J; bases not matched to a gene: 10. Germline V gene data show CDR1 as MNHEY and CDR2 as SVGEGT. The CDR3 consists of 15 residues. CDR3 sequence reads: CASSPGDRVNNEQFF. The CDR3 nucleotides read TGTGCCAGCAGCCCCGGGGACAGAGTAAACAATGAGCAGTTCTTC.

V usage is TRBV27 and J usage is TRBJ2-1; tentatively, D is TRBD2 (7 bases). CDR3 size: 13 residues. Trimming took off 3 bases at V and 8 bases at J, with 11 bases between the two ends. Germline values: CDR1 MNHEY, CDR2 SMNVEV (reference sequence). The CDR3 here is CASSFWGGDEQFF. In DNA, the CDR3 is TGTGCCAGCAGTTTTTGGGGGGGCGATGAGCAGTTCTTC.

The chain uses TRBV13 and TRBJ2-3; unclear D gene. Per germline, CDR1 PRHDT and CDR2 FYEKMQ (reference sequence). The CDR3 has 15 residues. V shed 1 base and J shed 0 bases, with 8 bases lying between them. CDR3 in DNA: TGTGCCAGCAGCTTAGATCCAGCTAGCACAGATACGCAGTATTTT. It specifies CASSLDPASTDTQYF. The full variable domain, with the rest looked up from reference TRBV13 and TRBJ2-3, is AAGVIQSPRHLIKEKRETATLKCYPIPRHDTVYWYQQGPGQDPQFLISFYEKMQSDKGSIPDRFSAQQFSDYHSELNMSSLELGDSALYFCASSLDPASTDTQYFGPGTRLTVL.

V is TRBV7-2 and J is TRBJ2-5; 8 nucleotides agree with TRBD1. V was clipped by 5 bases and J by 5 bases; unmatched bases: 7. The CDR3 length is 14 residues. Germline V gene lookup returns CDR1 SGHTA and CDR2 FQGNSA. In nucleotides, the CDR3 is TGTGCCAGCAGCGCCGACAGGGGCGAGGAGACCCAGTACTTC. It codes for CASSADRGEETQYF. The whole variable domain, remainder taken from reference TRBV7-2 and TRBJ2-5, is GAGVSQSPSNKVTEKGKDVELRCDPISGHTALYWYRQSLGQGLEFLIYFQGNSAPDKSGLPSDRFSAERTGGSVSTLTIQRTQQEDSAVYLCASSADRGEETQYFGPGTRLLVL.

This clonotype appeared many times. The chain uses TRBV12-5 and TRBJ1-1; TRBD1 matches at 7 bases. The V segment lost 3 bases and the J segment 3 bases; nucleotides outside the gene matches: 7. The CDR3 sequence is 15 residues long. CDR1 is LGHNT and CDR2 is FRNRAP in the germline V gene. The CDR3 nucleotides are TGTGCTAGTGGTTTAGGGGGCGCGCAGGACACTGAAGCTTTCTTT. Its translation: CASGLGGAQDTEAFF.